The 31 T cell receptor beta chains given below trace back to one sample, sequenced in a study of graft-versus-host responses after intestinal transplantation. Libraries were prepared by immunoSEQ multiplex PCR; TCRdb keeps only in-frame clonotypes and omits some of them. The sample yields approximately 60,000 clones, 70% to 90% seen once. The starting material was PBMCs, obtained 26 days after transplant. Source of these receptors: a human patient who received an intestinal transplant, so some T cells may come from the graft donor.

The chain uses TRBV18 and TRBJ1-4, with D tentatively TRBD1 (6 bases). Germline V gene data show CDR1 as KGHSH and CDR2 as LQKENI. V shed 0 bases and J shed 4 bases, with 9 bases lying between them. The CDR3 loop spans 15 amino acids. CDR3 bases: TGTGCCAGCTCACCACCGGAAGGGGGTAATGAAAAACTGTTTTTT. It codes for CASSPPEGGNEKLFF.

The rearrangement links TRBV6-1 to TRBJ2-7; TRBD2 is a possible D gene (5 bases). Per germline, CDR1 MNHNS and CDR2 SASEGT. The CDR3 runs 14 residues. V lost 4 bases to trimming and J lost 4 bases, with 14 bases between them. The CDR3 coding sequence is TGTGCCAGCAGTGGAAGAGGCGGGTGGTACGAGCAGTACTTC. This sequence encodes CASSGRGGWYEQYF.

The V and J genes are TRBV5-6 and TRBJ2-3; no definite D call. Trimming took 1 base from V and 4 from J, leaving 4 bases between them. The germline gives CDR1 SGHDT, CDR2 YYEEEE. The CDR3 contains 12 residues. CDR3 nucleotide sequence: TGTGCCAGCAGCTTGACGGCAGATACGCAGTATTTT. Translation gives CASSLTADTQYF.

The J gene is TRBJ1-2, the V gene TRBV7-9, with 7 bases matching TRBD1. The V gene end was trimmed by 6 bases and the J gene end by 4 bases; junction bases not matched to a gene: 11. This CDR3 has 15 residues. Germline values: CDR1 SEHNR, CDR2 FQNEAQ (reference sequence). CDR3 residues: CASSHGQEPGYGYTF. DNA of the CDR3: TGTGCCAGCAGTCATGGACAGGAGCCTGGCTATGGCTACACCTTC.

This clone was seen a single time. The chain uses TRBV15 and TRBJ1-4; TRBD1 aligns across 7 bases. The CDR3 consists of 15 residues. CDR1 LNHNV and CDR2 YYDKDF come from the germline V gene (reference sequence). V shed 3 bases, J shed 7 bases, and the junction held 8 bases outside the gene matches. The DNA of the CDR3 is TGTGCCACCAGCAGGAAACTACAGGGGACTGAAAAACTGTTTTTT. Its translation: CATSRKLQGTEKLFF.

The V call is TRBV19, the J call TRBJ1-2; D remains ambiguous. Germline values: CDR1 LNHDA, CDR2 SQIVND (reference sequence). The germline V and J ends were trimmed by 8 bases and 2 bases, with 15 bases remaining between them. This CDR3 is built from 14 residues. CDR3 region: CASGTQLPNYGYTF. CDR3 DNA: TGTGCCAGTGGCACACAGCTGCCGAACTATGGCTACACCTTC.

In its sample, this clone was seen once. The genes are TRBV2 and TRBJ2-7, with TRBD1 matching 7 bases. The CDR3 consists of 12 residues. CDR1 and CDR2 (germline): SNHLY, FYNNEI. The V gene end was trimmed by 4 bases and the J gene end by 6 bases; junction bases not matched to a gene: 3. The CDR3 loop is CASSGGTVEQYF. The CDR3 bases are TGTGCCAGCAGTGGGGGGACAGTCGAGCAGTACTTC.

In DNA form, the CDR3 reads TGTGCCAGCAGTTACTCGATCAGGGACAGGAATCAGCCCCAGCATTTT. Translating gives CASSYSIRDRNQPQHF. V and J are TRBV6-6 and TRBJ1-5; 8 bases are shared with TRBD1. Trimming at V came to 0 bases and at J to 4 bases, leaving 5 bases not matched to a gene. Germline V gene sequence: CDR1 MNHNY, CDR2 SVGAGI (reference sequence). The CDR3 sequence is 16 residues long.

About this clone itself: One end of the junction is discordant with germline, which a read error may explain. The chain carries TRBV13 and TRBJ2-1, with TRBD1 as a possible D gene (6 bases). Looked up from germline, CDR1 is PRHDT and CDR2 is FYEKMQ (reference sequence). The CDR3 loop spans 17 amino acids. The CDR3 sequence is CASSARYRATANNEQFF. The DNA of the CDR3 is TGTGCCAGCAGCGCTAGATACAGGGCCACTGCCAACAACGAGCAGTTCTTC.

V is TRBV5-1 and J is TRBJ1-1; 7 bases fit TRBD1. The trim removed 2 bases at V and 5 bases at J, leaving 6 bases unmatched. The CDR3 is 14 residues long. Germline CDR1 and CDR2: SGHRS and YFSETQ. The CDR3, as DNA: TGCGCCAGCAGCTTCACCCAGGGGGAAACTGAAGCTTTCTTT. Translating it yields CASSFTQGETEAFF. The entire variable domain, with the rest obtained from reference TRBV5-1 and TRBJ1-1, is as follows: KAGVTQTPRYLIKTRGQQVTLSCSPISGHRSVSWYQQTPGQGLQFLFEYFSETQRNKGNFPGRFSGRQFSNSRSEMNVSTLELGDSALYLCASSFTQGETEAFFGQGTRLTVV.

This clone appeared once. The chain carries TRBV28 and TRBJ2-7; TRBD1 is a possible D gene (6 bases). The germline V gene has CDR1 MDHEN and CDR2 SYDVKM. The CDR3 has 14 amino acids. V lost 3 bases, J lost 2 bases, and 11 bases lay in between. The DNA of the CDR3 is TGTGCCAGCAGTTTCGCGGACAGCACCTACGAGCAGTACTTC. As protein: CASSFADSTYEQYF.

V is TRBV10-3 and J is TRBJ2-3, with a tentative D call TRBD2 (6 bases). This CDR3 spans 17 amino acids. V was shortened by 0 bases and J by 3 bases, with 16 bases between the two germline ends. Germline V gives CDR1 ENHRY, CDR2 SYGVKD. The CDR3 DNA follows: TGTGCCATCAGTGAGTCGGCGGGGACCCCCCGGACAGATACGCAGTATTTT. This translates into CAISESAGTPRTDTQYF.

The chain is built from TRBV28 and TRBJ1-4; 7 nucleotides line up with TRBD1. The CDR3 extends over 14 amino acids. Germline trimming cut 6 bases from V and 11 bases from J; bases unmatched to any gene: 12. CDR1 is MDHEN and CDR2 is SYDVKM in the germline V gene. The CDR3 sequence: CASSQNRGREKLFF. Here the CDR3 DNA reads TGTGCCAGCAGCCAAAACAGGGGCCGAGAGAAACTGTTTTTT.

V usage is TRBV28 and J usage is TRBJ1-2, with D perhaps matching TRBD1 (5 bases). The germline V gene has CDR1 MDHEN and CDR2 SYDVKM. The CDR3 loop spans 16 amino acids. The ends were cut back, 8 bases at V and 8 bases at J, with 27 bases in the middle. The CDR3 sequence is CASGLPKLGGRDGYTF. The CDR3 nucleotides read TGTGCCAGCGGACTGCCTAAGCTGGGGGGTCGTGACGGCTACACCTTC.

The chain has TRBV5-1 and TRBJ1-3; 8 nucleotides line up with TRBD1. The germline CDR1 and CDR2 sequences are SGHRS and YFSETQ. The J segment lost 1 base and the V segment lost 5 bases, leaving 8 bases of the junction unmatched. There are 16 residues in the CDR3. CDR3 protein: CASRPDRGSSGNTIYF. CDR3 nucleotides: TGCGCCAGCAGGCCCGACAGGGGATCATCTGGAAACACCATATATTTT.

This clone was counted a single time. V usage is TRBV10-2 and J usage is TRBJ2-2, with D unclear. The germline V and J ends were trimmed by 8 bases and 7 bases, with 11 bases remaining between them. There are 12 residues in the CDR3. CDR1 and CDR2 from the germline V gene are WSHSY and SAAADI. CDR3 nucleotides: TGCGCCAGCGCTAGTGCGAACGGGGAGCTGTTTTTT. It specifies CASASANGELFF.

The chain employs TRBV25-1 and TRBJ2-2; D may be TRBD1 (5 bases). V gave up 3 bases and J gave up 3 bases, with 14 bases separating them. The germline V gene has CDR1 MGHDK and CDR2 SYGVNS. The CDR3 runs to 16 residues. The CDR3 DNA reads TGTGCCAGCAGTGACCCGGTTCAGGGTTACACCGGGGAGCTGTTTTTT. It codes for CASSDPVQGYTGELFF.

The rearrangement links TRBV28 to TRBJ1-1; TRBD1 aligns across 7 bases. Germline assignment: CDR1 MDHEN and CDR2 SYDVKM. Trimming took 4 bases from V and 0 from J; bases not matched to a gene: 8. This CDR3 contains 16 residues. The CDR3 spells CASSSSRGMLNTEAFF. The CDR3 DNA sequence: TGTGCCAGCAGTTCCTCCAGGGGGATGCTGAACACTGAAGCTTTCTTT. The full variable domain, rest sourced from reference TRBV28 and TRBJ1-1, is DVKVTQSSRYLVKRTGEKVFLECVQDMDHENMFWYRQDPGLGLRLIYFSYDVKMKEKGDIPEGYSVSREKKERFSLILESASTNQTSMYLCASSSSRGMLNTEAFFGQGTRLTVV.

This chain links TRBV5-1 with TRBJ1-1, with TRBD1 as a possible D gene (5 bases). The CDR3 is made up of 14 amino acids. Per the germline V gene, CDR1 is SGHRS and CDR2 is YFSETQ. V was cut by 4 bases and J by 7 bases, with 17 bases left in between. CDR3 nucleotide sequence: TGCGCCAGCAGCCAAAACCAGGGAGCGGGTGAAGCTTTCTTT. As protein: CASSQNQGAGEAFF.

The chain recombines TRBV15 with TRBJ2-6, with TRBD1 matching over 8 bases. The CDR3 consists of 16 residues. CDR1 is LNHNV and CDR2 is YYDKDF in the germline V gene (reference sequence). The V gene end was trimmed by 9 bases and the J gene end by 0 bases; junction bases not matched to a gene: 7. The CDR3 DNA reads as TGTGCCACTAGGGGACAGGAAAGCTCTGGGGCCAACGTCCTGACTTTC. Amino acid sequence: CATRGQESSGANVLTF.

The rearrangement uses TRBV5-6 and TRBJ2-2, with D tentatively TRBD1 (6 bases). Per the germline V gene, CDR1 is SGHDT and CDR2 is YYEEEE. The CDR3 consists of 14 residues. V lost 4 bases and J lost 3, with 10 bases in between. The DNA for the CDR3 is TGTGCCAGCAGCCCGGGACATTACACCGGGGAGCTGTTTTTT. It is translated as CASSPGHYTGELFF.

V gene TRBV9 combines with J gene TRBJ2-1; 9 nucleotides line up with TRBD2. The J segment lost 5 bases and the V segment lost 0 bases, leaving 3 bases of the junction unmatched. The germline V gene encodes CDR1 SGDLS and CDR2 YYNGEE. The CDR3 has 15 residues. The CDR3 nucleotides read TGTGCCAGCAGCGTAGTAGCGGGGGTCAACAATGAGCAGTTCTTC. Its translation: CASSVVAGVNNEQFF.

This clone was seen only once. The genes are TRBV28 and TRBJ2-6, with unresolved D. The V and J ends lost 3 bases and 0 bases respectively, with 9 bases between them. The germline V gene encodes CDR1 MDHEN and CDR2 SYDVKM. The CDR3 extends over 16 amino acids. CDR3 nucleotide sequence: TGTGCCAGCAGTTTTGGCCTCAGCTCTGGGGCCAACGTCCTGACTTTC. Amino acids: CASSFGLSSGANVLTF.

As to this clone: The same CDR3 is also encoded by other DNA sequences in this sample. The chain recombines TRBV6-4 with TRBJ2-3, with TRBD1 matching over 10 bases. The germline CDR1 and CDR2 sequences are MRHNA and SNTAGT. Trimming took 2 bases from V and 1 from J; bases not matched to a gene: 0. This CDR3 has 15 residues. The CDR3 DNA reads TGTGCCAGCAGTGACGGGACAGGGGGCACAGATACGCAGTATTTT. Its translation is CASSDGTGGTDTQYF.

The CDR3 is CATSRDPRGGEETQYF. CDR3 bases: TGTGCCACCAGCAGAGATCCGCGGGGGGGGGAGGAGACCCAGTACTTC. This chain uses TRBV15 with TRBJ2-5, with 9 bases aligning to TRBD2. Trimming took 0 bases from V and 5 from J; bases not matched to a gene: 7. Germline-derived CDR1 and CDR2 are LNHNV and YYDKDF (reference sequence). This CDR3 region has 16 residues. The full variable domain, its missing parts supplied by reference TRBV15 and TRBJ2-5, is DAMVIQNPRYQVTQFGKPVTLSCSQTLNHNVMYWYQQKSSQAPKLLFHYYDKDFNNEADTPDNFQSRRPNTSFCFLDIRSPGLGDTAMYLCATSRDPRGGEETQYFGPGTRLLVL.

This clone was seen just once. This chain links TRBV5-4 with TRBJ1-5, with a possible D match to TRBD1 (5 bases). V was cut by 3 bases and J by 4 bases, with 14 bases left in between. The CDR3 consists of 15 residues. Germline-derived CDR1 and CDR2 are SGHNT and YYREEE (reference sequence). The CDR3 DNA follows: TGTGCCAGCAGCTGGACCCCGGGACTTAATCAGCCCCAGCATTTT. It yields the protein CASSWTPGLNQPQHF.

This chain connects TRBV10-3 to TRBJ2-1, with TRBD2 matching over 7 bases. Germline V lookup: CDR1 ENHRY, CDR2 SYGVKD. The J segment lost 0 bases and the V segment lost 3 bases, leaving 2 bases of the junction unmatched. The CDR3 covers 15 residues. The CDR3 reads CAISDLAGSYNEQFF. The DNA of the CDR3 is TGTGCCATCAGTGATTTAGCGGGCTCCTACAATGAGCAGTTCTTC.

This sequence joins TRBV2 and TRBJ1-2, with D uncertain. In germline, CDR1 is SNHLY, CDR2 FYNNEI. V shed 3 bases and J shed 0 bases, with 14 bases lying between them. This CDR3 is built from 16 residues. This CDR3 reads CASSDVLRLSNYGYTF. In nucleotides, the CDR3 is TGTGCCAGCAGTGACGTTCTGAGACTATCTAACTATGGCTACACCTTC.

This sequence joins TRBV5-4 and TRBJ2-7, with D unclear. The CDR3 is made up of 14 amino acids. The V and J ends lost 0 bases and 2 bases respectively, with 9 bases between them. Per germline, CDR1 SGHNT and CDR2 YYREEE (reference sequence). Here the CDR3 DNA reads TGTGCCAGCAGCTTGGACAGTCGAGCCTACGAGCAGTACTTC. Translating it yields CASSLDSRAYEQYF.

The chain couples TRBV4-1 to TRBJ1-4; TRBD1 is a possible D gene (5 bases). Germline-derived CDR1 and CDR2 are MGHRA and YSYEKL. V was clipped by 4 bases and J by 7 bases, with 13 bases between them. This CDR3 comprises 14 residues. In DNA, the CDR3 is TGCGCCAGCAGCCCCCCCGGAGGGGCTGAAAAACTGTTTTTT. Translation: CASSPPGGAEKLFF.

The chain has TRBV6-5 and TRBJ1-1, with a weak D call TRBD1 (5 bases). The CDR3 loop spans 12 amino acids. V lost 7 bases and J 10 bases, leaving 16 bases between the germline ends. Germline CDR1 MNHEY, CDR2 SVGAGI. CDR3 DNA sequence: TGTGCCAGCAACACACCGCAGGGAGGAGCTTTCTTT. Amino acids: CASNTPQGGAFF.